This is a list of T cell receptor beta chains from one sample in a study of blood T cell repertoires in COVID-19. Generated by immunoSEQ multiplex PCR, the TCRdb table keeps only in-frame clones and is missing some. The table lists tens of thousands of clones, roughly 89% of them singletons. Sequencing was done on a sample of peripheral blood. These receptor sequences come from a man in his fifties with active or convalescent COVID-19. Both conserved end residues are part of each CDR3. A D gene is named only where the DNA matches it firmly.

TRBJ1-2,-,TRBV2,CASTPSRNYGYTF
TRBJ2-1,TRBD2,TRBV19,CASKVPAGGYNEQFF
TRBJ2-7,-,TRBV4-3,CASSHYRQDSYEQYF
TRBJ1-1,TRBD1,TRBV12-3/TRBV12-4,CASNRQGSEAFF
TRBJ1-1,TRBD1,TRBV2,CASSGRTGGTMNTEAFF
TRBJ1-2,-,TRBV15,CATSSEEGYYGYTF
TRBJ1-2,-,TRBV3-1/TRBV3-2,CASSQLRGHNYGYTF
TRBJ1-5,-,TRBV24-1,CATSDFGRDKNQPQHF
TRBJ2-3,-,TRBV10-3,CAISLTGSGDTQYF
TRBJ1-5,TRBD1,TRBV4-2,CASSQERTGGGGQPQHF
TRBJ2-5,TRBD2,TRBV11-3,CASSARLAGGLGQETQYF
TRBJ2-4,TRBD1,TRBV19,CASSIVWDRGPKNIQYF
TRBJ2-1,TRBD1,TRBV5-5,CASSWTGGFNEQFF
TRBJ2-5,TRBD2,TRBV2,CASAPGLAGATQYF
TRBJ2-7,-,TRBV9,CASSVDMALGYEQYF
TRBJ2-5,-,TRBV6-2/TRBV6-3,CASSWAGETQYF
TRBJ2-7,TRBD1,TRBV10-3,CAISGTGGKSYEQYF
TRBJ1-1,TRBD1,TRBV6-6,CASSYRDSPGAFF
TRBJ2-5,TRBD2,TRBV6-1,CASSDGLAVETQYF
TRBJ2-7,-,TRBV28,CASSLGQLPEQYF
TRBJ1-1,TRBD1,TRBV28,CASTTGTGGFADTEAFF
TRBJ2-1,-,TRBV12-1,CASRTIAGGLDEQFF
TRBJ2-2,TRBD2,TRBV28,CASRGLVGELFF
TRBJ1-2,-,TRBV30,CAWSGAAGYGYTF
TRBJ2-2,-,TRBV5-4,CASSLQGVTGELFF
TRBJ1-4,TRBD1,TRBV4-2,CASSHVGTGGGKLFF
TRBJ1-1,-,TRBV15,CATSRDWGPEAFF
TRBJ2-2,TRBD1,TRBV7-2,CASSFDTGGNTGELFF
TRBJ2-1,-,TRBV15,CATSPDWAYNEQFF
TRBJ2-1,TRBD1,TRBV2,CASSTGQGLEQFF
TRBJ1-2,TRBD1,TRBV7-8,CASSLVPTGGEVNGYTF
TRBJ2-7,-,TRBV6-5,CASSYGGNLYEQYF
TRBJ2-5,TRBD2,TRBV29-1,CSVERTSPSQETQYF
TRBJ2-1,TRBD2,TRBV5-4,CASSFGGAGEQFF